These 14 T cell receptor beta chains were sequenced from one sample in a study of blood T cell repertoires in COVID-19. Measured with immunoSEQ multiplex PCR; TCRdb has only the in-frame clones, and not every one. The profile covers fewer than 10,000 clones, with 88% appearing a single time and roughly 9.6% taken by the ten largest. Sample: peripheral blood. These receptors all come from a human donor in a cohort sampled during active COVID-19.

This chain uses TRBV24-1 with TRBJ2-6, with unresolved D. V was shortened by 4 bases and J by 0 bases, with 6 bases between the two germline ends. Germline CDR1 reads KGHDR; CDR2 reads SFDVKD. This CDR3 region has 15 residues. This chain's CDR3 is CATSEVSSGANVLTF. CDR3 sequence (DNA): TGTGCCACCAGTGAGGTGAGCTCTGGGGCCAACGTCCTGACTTTC.

This clone was seen once. This chain connects TRBV5-4 to TRBJ2-1; 8 bases align to TRBD2. Germline loops: CDR1 SGHNT, CDR2 YYREEE (reference sequence). The CDR3 totals 14 residues. After removal of 3 bases from V and 7 bases from J, the junction contained 6 bases not matched to a gene. DNA of the CDR3: TGTGCCAGCAGCTGGGGCCCGGGGGGGAATGAGCAGTTCTTC. Amino acids: CASSWGPGGNEQFF.

J is TRBJ2-3 and V is TRBV5-8; D call uncertain. The CDR3 length is 13 residues. The germline V and J ends were trimmed by 2 bases and 7 bases, with 11 bases remaining between them. The germline CDR1 and CDR2 sequences are SGHTS and YDEGEE. The CDR3 DNA sequence: TGTGCCAGCAGCTTTGACTTGGTAAATACGCAGTATTTT. Amino acids: CASSFDLVNTQYF.

The chain combines TRBV9 with TRBJ1-2; possibly TRBD1 for D (6 bases). Germline V gene data show CDR1 as SGDLS and CDR2 as YYNGEE. CDR3 length: 14 amino acids. Trimming stripped 3 bases from V and 1 base from J, with 10 bases between. The CDR3 region is CASSAQGGNYGYTF. The CDR3 bases are TGTGCCAGCAGCGCACAGGGTGGTAACTATGGCTACACCTTC.

The rearrangement links TRBV28 to TRBJ1-4; the D gene is possibly TRBD1 (6 bases). Per germline, CDR1 MDHEN and CDR2 SYDVKM. Trimming took off 1 base at V and 1 base at J, with 7 bases between the two ends. This CDR3 spans 15 amino acids. For the CDR3, the DNA is TGTGCCAGCAGTTTATCAGGGGAAACTAATGAAAAACTGTTTTTT. It codes for CASSLSGETNEKLFF.

The rearrangement joins TRBV10-3 to TRBJ2-1; D is ambiguous. CDR1 and CDR2 (germline): ENHRY, SYGVKD. The CDR3 loop spans 13 amino acids. The V end lost 7 bases, the J end lost 0 bases, and 7 bases lay between the germline ends. This chain's CDR3 is CAIKDFSYNEQFF. CDR3 nucleotides: TGTGCCATCAAAGACTTCTCCTACAATGAGCAGTTCTTC.

The chain employs TRBV4-2 and TRBJ2-1; the match to TRBD2 covers 10 bases. The CDR3 runs to 13 residues. Losses at the gene ends were 8 bases for V and 6 bases for J; bases not matched to a gene: 4. The V gene's germline CDR1 is LGHNA and CDR2 YNFKEQ. CDR3 DNA: TGTGCCAGCCAGGCTAGCGGGGGCAATGAGCAGTTCTTC. This encodes CASQASGGNEQFF.

The rearrangement uses TRBV11-3 and TRBJ2-1; 11 bases agree with TRBD2. This CDR3 spans 16 amino acids. With V trimmed by 5 bases and J by 6 bases, 9 bases remained unmatched. CDR1 is SGHNT, CDR2 YENEEA, per germline. CDR3 sequence: CASSLELGTSGNEQFF. In DNA, the CDR3 is TGTGCCAGCAGCCTGGAACTCGGGACTAGCGGCAATGAGCAGTTCTTC.

This clone has just one count. The rearrangement links TRBV6-4 to TRBJ2-3; the match to TRBD1 covers 7 bases. CDR1 is MRHNA, CDR2 SNTAGT, per germline. V dropped 4 bases and J dropped 2; count of bases not matched to a gene: 6. The length of the CDR3 is 15 residues. In DNA, the CDR3 is TGTGCCAGCAGTGTACAGGGGTTCCCCACAGATACGCAGTATTTT. Its translation is CASSVQGFPTDTQYF.

CDR3 loop: CASSLWQGATNSPLHF. DNA of the CDR3: TGCGCCAGCAGCTTGTGGCAGGGGGCTACTAATTCACCCCTCCACTTT. This chain links TRBV5-1 with TRBJ1-6; TRBD1 matches 8 bases. After removal of 1 base from V and 6 bases from J, the junction contained 6 bases not matched to a gene. Germline V gene data show CDR1 as SGHRS and CDR2 as YFSETQ. The length of the CDR3 is 16 residues.

The chain combines TRBV7-9 with TRBJ2-1; tentatively, D is TRBD2 (6 bases). Trimming left V 1 base short and J 5 bases short, with 12 bases between. Germline V gene lookup returns CDR1 SEHNR and CDR2 FQNEAQ (reference sequence). The length of the CDR3 is 15 residues. CDR3 DNA sequence: TGTGCCAGCAGCTTAGTCCGGGAGCCCGACAATGAGCAGTTCTTC. Its translation is CASSLVREPDNEQFF. The entire variable domain, with the rest obtained from reference TRBV7-9 and TRBJ2-1, is as follows: DTGVSQNPRHKITKRGQNVTFRCDPISEHNRLYWYRQTLGQGPEFLTYFQNEAQLEKSRLLSDRFSAERPKGSFSTLEIQRTEQGDSAMYLCASSLVREPDNEQFFGPGTRLTVL.

The J gene is TRBJ1-1, the V gene TRBV5-1; TRBD1 matches 7 bases. The CDR3 consists of 15 residues. Per the germline V gene, CDR1 is SGHRS and CDR2 is YFSETQ. The V segment lost 0 bases and the J segment 2 bases; nucleotides outside the gene matches: 4. CDR3 region: CASSLGDSANTEAFF. In DNA form, the CDR3 reads TGCGCCAGCAGCTTGGGGGACAGTGCAAACACTGAAGCTTTCTTT.

This sequence joins TRBV28 and TRBJ1-3, with a weak D call TRBD1 (5 bases). V lost 1 base and J 4 bases, leaving 14 bases between the germline ends. Germline V lookup: CDR1 MDHEN, CDR2 SYDVKM. The CDR3 covers 16 residues. CDR3: CASSLSPGMGGNTIYF. Here the CDR3 DNA reads TGTGCCAGCAGTTTATCCCCAGGGATGGGGGGAAACACCATATATTTT.

This clone occurred a few times. V is TRBV30 and J is TRBJ2-1, with D possibly being TRBD2 (6 bases). Germline CDR1 reads GTSNPN; CDR2 reads SVGIG (reference sequence). V was trimmed by 1 base and J by 4 bases, leaving 8 bases between them. The CDR3 runs to 13 residues. The CDR3 is CAWSDREYNEQFF. DNA for the CDR3: TGTGCCTGGAGTGACCGGGAGTACAATGAGCAGTTCTTC.